The entry that follows covers one TCR beta chain sequence. As yet, its antigen is unknown. This sample stems from a study of T cells in Graves' hyperthyroidism and ophthalmopathy. Study at large: Peripheral blood was acquired at first diagnosis, ahead of any therapy whatsoever.

Criteria for exclusion of patients were uncontrolled infection, other autoimmune disease, pregnancy or lactation. Amplified TCR beta CDR3 regions came from RNA transcripts. First-round RT-PCR targeting the TCR CDR3 was performed with the HTBI primer set. One entry per CDR3 protein, called by TCRdb with MiXCR from the multiplex PCR reads. The table has some 720,000 distinct CDR3 sequences, less than 20% seen once; the top ten hold around 8.1%. The CDR3 runs to 19 residues. The germline V gene encodes CDR1 MDHEN and CDR2 SYDVKM. The ends were cut back, 2 bases at V and 0 bases at J, with 20 bases in the middle. Study observations and caveats: Progression to ophthalmopathy was predicted a median of about 6.6 months early.

The specimen sequenced was blood. J is TRBJ1-5 and V is TRBV28; D not resolved. The receptor was isolated from a young man with Graves' hyperthyroidism. The chain's CDR3 is CASSLVYGGSLYSNQPQHF. The CDR3 DNA reads TGTGCCAGCAGTTTAGTGTACGGCGGCTCGCTTTATAGCAATCAGCCCCAGCATTTT.